The 26 T cell receptor beta chains listed next were all sequenced from one sample in a study of blood T cells in healthy people across ages. It was with a sample-barcoded 5' primer and a J-beta primer mix that a second PCR of roughly 7 to 12 cycles was run. TCRdb fed the 5' RACE reads into MiXCR, producing one record per CDR3 protein. The sample includes roughly 1.4 million distinct CDR3 sequences, approximately 59% seen only once; the top ten take approximately 7%. The specimen sequenced was blood. These receptors came from a man aged 18-30 years in good health.

The chain combines TRBV6-1 with TRBJ2-1; weak D call: TRBD1 (6 bases). Looked up from germline, CDR1 is MNHNS and CDR2 is SASEGT. The CDR3 has 14 residues. Trimming took off 11 bases at V and 8 bases at J, with 22 bases between the two ends. CDR3 protein: CALLKRLQGDEQFF. CDR3 coding DNA: TGTGCCCTATTAAAGAGACTACAGGGAGATGAGCAGTTCTTC.

The CDR3: CASSVQRGTANTGELFF. The CDR3 DNA reads as TGTGCCAGCAGCGTACAAAGAGGGACAGCCAACACCGGGGAGCTGTTTTTT. The gene calls are TRBV9 and TRBJ2-2, with 7 bases aligning to TRBD1. Per germline, CDR1 SGDLS and CDR2 YYNGEE. This CDR3 is 17 amino acids long. Losses at the gene ends were 1 base for V and 2 bases for J; bases not matched to a gene: 8.

This clonotype was picked up a small number of times. V and J are TRBV20-1 and TRBJ2-1; 9 bases are a match to TRBD1. Trimming removed 6 bases from V and 7 bases from J; junction bases left unmatched: 7. The CDR3 is made up of 13 amino acids. The germline V gene has CDR1 DFQATT and CDR2 SNEGSKA (reference sequence). CDR3 in DNA: TGCAGTGCGTTGGGACAGGGTAAGAATGAGCAGTTCTTC. Amino acids: CSALGQGKNEQFF.

The chain carries TRBV9 and TRBJ2-3; 9 bases fit TRBD1. Germline V gene sequence: CDR1 SGDLS, CDR2 YYNGEE. The CDR3 length is 19 residues. Trimming cost V 0 bases and J 3 bases; bases outside gene matches: 14. The CDR3 here is CASSVATLVTGGGTDTQYF. Written as DNA, the CDR3 is TGTGCCAGCAGCGTAGCTACGTTGGTTACAGGGGGCGGAACAGATACGCAGTATTTT.

CDR3 sequence (DNA): TGCAGCGTTGAGGCCTTCGGGCGGGGGAGGGAGACCCAGTACTTC. Protein: CSVEAFGRGRETQYF. The V and J genes are TRBV29-1 and TRBJ2-7; 7 bases line up with TRBD2. The J call may be wrong; the DNA end is better matched by TRBJ2-5. The CDR3 has 15 amino acids. CDR1 and CDR2 from the germline V gene are SQVTM and ANQGSEA.

In its sample, this clonotype was seen a few times. This chain joins TRBV10-3 and TRBJ2-1; D not certain. V lost 4 bases and J 1 base, leaving 8 bases between the germline ends. This CDR3 has 14 residues. Germline CDR1 and CDR2: ENHRY and SYGVKD. CDR3 protein: CAISAVGSYNEQFF. CDR3 DNA: TGTGCCATCAGTGCAGTTGGGTCCTACAATGAGCAGTTCTTC.

This clonotype was seen a handful of times. The V call is TRBV4-1, the J call TRBJ2-4, with D tentatively TRBD2 (6 bases). Deletions cut 0 bases from V and 6 bases from J, with 18 bases between. The CDR3 is 17 residues long. Germline CDR1 MGHRA, CDR2 YSYEKL. The CDR3 region is CASSQEGLAYAGNIQYF. The CDR3 DNA follows: TGCGCCAGCAGCCAAGAGGGACTCGCCTATGCTGGAAACATTCAGTACTTC.

The rearrangement links TRBV10-1 to TRBJ2-3, with D possibly matching TRBD1 (5 bases). Trimming took 3 bases from V and 7 from J, leaving 8 bases between them. CDR1 is WNHNN, CDR2 SYGVQD, per germline (reference sequence). The CDR3 runs 12 residues. CDR3 residues: CASSDAGNTQYF. CDR3 DNA sequence: TGCGCCAGCAGTGACGCAGGGAATACGCAGTATTTT.

This clonotype was seen a few times. The chain couples TRBV12-3 or TRBV12-4 to TRBJ2-6; D is possibly TRBD1 (6 bases). Between the trimmed V and J ends, which lost 5 bases and 1 base, there was a span of 9 bases. The CDR3 extends over 15 amino acids. The DNA of the CDR3 is TGTGCCAGCAGTACAACAGGGTCTGGGGCCAACGTCCTGACTTTC. As protein: CASSTTGSGANVLTF.

The chain has TRBV4-2 and TRBJ2-6; either TRBD1 or TRBD2 may fit D (5 bases each). The CDR3 consists of 17 residues. Germline V gives CDR1 LGHNA, CDR2 YNFKEQ. V dropped 4 bases and J dropped 1 base, with 14 bases sitting between them. The CDR3 coding sequence is TGTGCCAGCAGCCTCCCCCAAGGGGAGTCTGGGGCCAACGTCCTGACTTTC. Its protein product is CASSLPQGESGANVLTF.

The chain links TRBV4-3 to TRBJ2-6; 7 bases map to TRBD1. This CDR3 is 20 amino acids long. V was clipped by 1 base and J by 5 bases; unmatched bases: 17. Looked up from germline, CDR1 is LGHNA and CDR2 is YSLEER. The CDR3 region is CASSQGIPGQSLIRANVLTF. The CDR3 bases are TGCGCCAGCAGCCAAGGGATTCCGGGACAGTCCCTAATAAGGGCCAACGTCCTGACTTTC.

This clonotype has more than one count but fewer than ten. V and J are TRBV10-3 and TRBJ2-7; D remains ambiguous. This CDR3 is 14 amino acids long. CDR1 and CDR2 (germline): ENHRY, SYGVKD. Trimming left V 4 bases short and J 4 bases short, with 14 bases between. CDR3 sequence (DNA): TGTGCCATCAGTGTCGGTGGCAGGCGGTACGAGCAGTACTTC. It is translated as CAISVGGRRYEQYF.

The chain employs TRBV10-3 and TRBJ2-2; 9 bases match TRBD1. Losses at the gene ends were 2 bases for V and 6 bases for J; bases not matched to a gene: 1. There are 14 residues in the CDR3. Germline-derived CDR1 and CDR2 are ENHRY and SYGVKD. The CDR3 sequence is CAISERQGAGELFF. The CDR3 DNA follows: TGTGCCATCAGTGAGCGACAGGGGGCCGGGGAGCTGTTTTTT.

The rearrangement joins TRBV25-1 to TRBJ2-7; possibly TRBD1 for D (6 bases). The DNA end lines up better with TRBJ2-5; the J call may be wrong. Germline V gene data show CDR1 as MGHDK and CDR2 as SYGVNS. The CDR3 runs 16 residues. DNA of the CDR3: TGTGCCAGCAGTGAAGGGTATAGGAACAGGGAAGAGACCCAGTACTTC. Amino acid sequence: CASSEGYRNREETQYF.

The chain carries TRBV20-1 and TRBJ2-7; 12 bases fit TRBD1. The CDR3 is 16 amino acids. Germline CDR1 reads DFQATT; CDR2 reads SNEGSKA (reference sequence). V lost 2 bases to trimming and J lost 4 bases; unmatched junction nucleotides: 9. The CDR3 DNA sequence: TGCAGTGCTAGACCCCCGGGACAGGGGGCGCCGTACGAGCAGTACTTC. Protein sequence: CSARPPGQGAPYEQYF.

The chain joins TRBV9 to TRBJ1-3, with D unresolved. Germline CDR1 and CDR2: SGDLS and YYNGEE. V was clipped by 3 bases and J by 2 bases, with 6 bases between them. The CDR3 length is 13 residues. CDR3 in DNA: TGTGCCAGCAGCGAGCAAACTGGAAACACCATATATTTT. Translating gives CASSEQTGNTIYF.

The chain uses TRBV12-3 or TRBV12-4 and TRBJ2-1, with unresolved D. V dropped 6 bases and J dropped 0 bases, with 15 bases sitting between them. The CDR3 covers 16 residues. The chain's CDR3 is CASSPRFTSSYNEQFF. In nucleotides, the CDR3 is TGTGCCAGCAGCCCGAGATTTACAAGCTCCTACAATGAGCAGTTCTTC.

The V and J genes are TRBV10-3 and TRBJ1-4; no clear D gene. The CDR3 has 17 amino acids. Per the germline V gene, CDR1 is ENHRY and CDR2 is SYGVKD. V was trimmed by 3 bases and J by 6 bases, leaving 20 bases between them. The CDR3, as DNA: TGTGCCATCAGTGACCCCCTCGGACGGAAAAATGATGAAAAACTGTTTTTT. The encoded protein is CAISDPLGRKNDEKLFF.

The rearrangement uses TRBV4-1 and TRBJ1-2; D is ambiguous. The CDR3 is made up of 16 amino acids. From germline, CDR1 is MGHRA and CDR2 YSYEKL. V shed 4 bases and J shed 10 bases, with 25 bases lying between them. As DNA, the CDR3 is TGCGCCAGCAGCCCTAACAAACTCGGCGGATTGGTCGTCTACACCTTC. This translates into CASSPNKLGGLVVYTF.

The sample holds a few counts of this clonotype. The gene calls are TRBV4-1 and TRBJ2-2; 8 nucleotides line up with TRBD1. The CDR3 length is 16 residues. V shed 3 bases and J 0 bases; nucleotides not matched to a gene: 3. The V gene's germline CDR1 is MGHRA and CDR2 YSYEKL. The CDR3 DNA reads as TGCGCCAGCAGCCAGGAGACAGGGGCGAACACCGGGGAGCTGTTTTTT. Residues: CASSQETGANTGELFF.

The chain joins TRBV6-6 to TRBJ2-5; TRBD2 might be the D (6 bases). V was cut by 6 bases and J by 2 bases, with 13 bases left in between. CDR3 length equals 14 residues. In germline, CDR1 is MNHNY, CDR2 SVGAGI (reference sequence). CDR3 amino acids: CASSRTNEQETQYF. As DNA, the CDR3 is TGTGCCAGCAGCCGGACTAACGAACAAGAGACCCAGTACTTC.

This rearrangement joins TRBV27 to TRBJ2-5; D could derive from TRBD1 or TRBD2 (6 bases each). V was trimmed by 2 bases and J by 5 bases, leaving 15 bases between them. CDR1 and CDR2 (germline): MNHEY, SMNVEV (reference sequence). The CDR3 sequence is 15 residues long. CDR3 DNA sequence: TGTGCCAGCAGTTTACTACAGGGAGGTAGGGAGACCCAGTACTTC. Translated: CASSLLQGGRETQYF.

The CDR3 is CASSFVAGEYQETQYF. The CDR3, as DNA: TGTGCCAGCAGTTTCGTGGCGGGAGAGTACCAAGAGACCCAGTACTTC. V usage is TRBV12-3 or TRBV12-4 and J usage is TRBJ2-5, with 7 bases matching TRBD2. The CDR3 loop spans 16 amino acids. Losses at the gene ends were 3 bases for V and 0 bases for J; bases not matched to a gene: 7.

V is TRBV10-3 and J is TRBJ2-1, with TRBD2 matching 7 bases. The CDR3 extends over 17 amino acids. Trimming took 2 bases from V and 2 from J; bases not matched to a gene: 9. Per germline, CDR1 ENHRY and CDR2 SYGVKD. The CDR3 region has the DNA TGTGCCATCAGTGAGGAGGGAGCGGGACGACCCTACAATGAGCAGTTCTTC. Protein product: CAISEEGAGRPYNEQFF.

The V gene is TRBV30, the J gene TRBJ2-4; D unresolved. The J call is uncertain, as TRBJ2-5 better fits the DNA end. Germline V gene sequence: CDR1 GTSNPN, CDR2 SVGIG (reference sequence). This CDR3 contains 13 residues. CDR3 DNA sequence: TGTGCCTGGAGTTGGAGTCTGGGAGAGACCCAGTACTTC. Protein sequence: CAWSWSLGETQYF.

This clonotype was detected a few times. The chain is built from TRBV4-2 and TRBJ2-7; a possible D gene is TRBD1 (5 bases). V lost 0 bases, J lost 3 bases, and 12 bases lay in between. This CDR3 region has 15 residues. Germline CDR1 and CDR2: LGHNA and YNFKEQ. The CDR3 protein is CASSQERGRSYEQYF. CDR3 coding DNA: TGTGCCAGCAGCCAAGAAAGGGGAAGAAGCTACGAGCAGTACTTC.